The present T cell receptor beta chain was sequenced within a study of CD8 T cells in ankylosing spondylitis. Study outcomes and limitations: Reportedly, matched ankylosing spondylitis synovial fluid was significantly enriched for disease-linked clones.

TCR beta libraries were made by quantitative 5'-RACE with molecular barcodes. TCRdb used MiXCR to reprocess the 5' RACE reads, holding one entry per CDR3 protein. This table has 200,000 to 250,000 distinct CDR3 sequences, 8% to 11% appearing once. Many counts were recorded for this clonotype. Its target is not known. The CDR3 contains 16 residues. Germline trimming cut 2 bases from V and 4 bases from J; bases unmatched to any gene: 7. Germline V gene sequence: CDR1 ENHRY, CDR2 SYGVKD. This sequence originates from a male donor with ankylosing spondylitis or in good health (not recorded which). V and J are TRBV10-3 and TRBJ1-2; TRBD1 matches 10 bases. Sequencing was carried out using blood, either unsorted or a sorted T cell fraction (not recorded which). In DNA, the CDR3 is TGTGCCATCAGTGAGCCCGGGACAGGGGATGGCTATGGCTACACCTTC. Protein product: CAISEPGTGDGYGYTF.